This entry lists 22 T cell receptor beta chains sequenced from one sample in a study of response to subunit inactivated influenza vaccine. Each CDR3 protein gets one entry after TCRdb re-called the RT-PCR reads with MiXCR. The data show about 500,000 distinct CDR3 sequences, with 16% seen just once and less than 4% held by the top ten. The source material was CD4+ T cells sorted from PBMCs, sampled about 23 months after vaccination. The origin of the receptors is a man aged 50-75 years who received an inactivated influenza vaccine.

V usage is TRBV12-3 or TRBV12-4 and J usage is TRBJ1-1; D is unresolved. This CDR3 has 15 residues. V was pared by 3 bases and J by 0 bases, with 11 bases between. The chain's CDR3 is CASSLRVLMNTEAFF. As DNA, the CDR3 is TGTGCCAGCAGTTTGAGGGTTCTAATGAACACTGAAGCTTTCTTT.

This clonotype appeared many times. The chain has TRBV3-1 and TRBJ1-2; D is possibly TRBD1 (6 bases). CDR3 length: 13 amino acids. The V end was cut by 0 bases, the J end by 8 bases, with 10 bases between. Looked up from germline, CDR1 is LGHDT and CDR2 is YNNKEL (reference sequence). The CDR3 DNA sequence: TGTGCCAGCAGCCAAGAAGGGACAAGAGGCTACACCTTC. As protein: CASSQEGTRGYTF.

The chain joins TRBV20-1 to TRBJ1-5; no reliable D call. Germline CDR1 reads DFQATT; CDR2 reads SNEGSKA (reference sequence). V lost 1 base to trimming and J lost 7 bases, with 5 bases between them. This CDR3 is 11 amino acids long. The CDR3 sequence is CSARVGQPQHF. In DNA, the CDR3 is TGCAGTGCTAGAGTTGGGCAGCCCCAGCATTTT.

The V call is TRBV7-2, the J call TRBJ2-1, with 10 bases matching TRBD2. Germline values: CDR1 SGHTA, CDR2 FQGNSA. The CDR3 runs to 15 residues. V lost 2 bases, J lost 7 bases, and 5 bases stayed unmatched. CDR3: CASSLSGGDPNEQFF. CDR3 in DNA: TGTGCCAGCAGCTTAAGCGGGGGGGATCCGAATGAGCAGTTCTTC.

A few counts support this clonotype. The CDR3 loop reads CASSPPSGRGYNEQFF. CDR3 sequence (DNA): TGTGCCAGCAGCCCGCCTAGCGGGAGGGGTTACAATGAGCAGTTCTTC. This sequence joins TRBV7-2 and TRBJ2-1, with 12 bases identical to TRBD2. After removal of 5 bases from V and 4 bases from J, the junction contained 6 bases not matched to a gene. The CDR3 covers 16 residues. The germline gives CDR1 SGHTA, CDR2 FQGNSA.

This chain uses TRBV29-1 with TRBJ2-3, with TRBD2 identical over 11 bases. With 7 bases clipped from V and 3 bases from J, the junction kept 3 bases outside the gene matches. The length of the CDR3 is 13 residues. Germline-derived CDR1 and CDR2 are SQVTM and ANQGSEA. In nucleotides, the CDR3 is TGCAGCGCTAGCGGGGGGCAAACAGATACGCAGTATTTT. Residues: CSASGGQTDTQYF.

This clonotype was seen a few times. The chain has TRBV28 and TRBJ2-1, with TRBD1 matching over 8 bases. Trimming removed 6 bases from V and 2 bases from J; junction bases left unmatched: 3. The CDR3 covers 14 residues. The germline V gene encodes CDR1 MDHEN and CDR2 SYDVKM. CDR3 loop: CASSKQGAYNEQFF. In DNA form, the CDR3 reads TGTGCCAGCAGCAAACAGGGGGCCTACAATGAGCAGTTCTTC. The full variable domain, with the rest looked up from reference TRBV28 and TRBJ2-1, is DVKVTQSSRYLVKRTGEKVFLECVQDMDHENMFWYRQDPGLGLRLIYFSYDVKMKEKGDIPEGYSVSREKKERFSLILESASTNQTSMYLCASSKQGAYNEQFFGPGTRLTVL.

The table lists this clonotype with a few counts. The chain has TRBV5-5 and TRBJ2-1; a weak D match, TRBD1 (6 bases). Germline V lookup: CDR1 SGHKS, CDR2 YYEKEE (reference sequence). CDR3 size: 13 residues. The V and J ends lost 5 bases and 8 bases respectively, with 14 bases between them. CDR3 nucleotides: TGTGCCAGCAGACAGACATACAGGGATGAGCAGTTCTTC. Translated: CASRQTYRDEQFF.

This clonotype showed up many times. The chain has TRBV10-3 and TRBJ2-1; a possible D gene is TRBD2 (6 bases). The CDR3 runs 14 residues. Germline assignment: CDR1 ENHRY and CDR2 SYGVKD. Trimming shortened V by 4 bases and J by 8 bases, and 15 bases separated the two germline ends. The CDR3 sequence is CAISVGRRVHEQFF. In nucleotides, the CDR3 is TGTGCCATCAGTGTCGGTAGGAGGGTCCATGAGCAGTTCTTC.

The chain uses TRBV5-1 and TRBJ2-7; a possible D gene is TRBD2 (5 bases). Trimming pared 4 bases from V and 7 bases from J, leaving 18 bases between. Germline CDR1 and CDR2: SGHRS and YFSETQ. The CDR3 extends over 14 amino acids. This chain's CDR3 is CASSPGLQLGEQYF. As DNA, the CDR3 is TGCGCCAGCAGCCCTGGACTCCAGTTGGGGGAGCAGTACTTC.

In this sample, this clonotype turned up a few times. The J gene is TRBJ1-4, the V gene TRBV20-1, with D possibly being TRBD1 (5 bases). This CDR3 contains 14 residues. CDR1 is DFQATT and CDR2 is SNEGSKA in the germline V gene (reference sequence). V was clipped by 3 bases and J by 3 bases, with 11 bases between them. The CDR3 sequence: CSASPAGSNEKLFF. The DNA for the CDR3 is TGCAGTGCTAGCCCGGCAGGGTCTAATGAAAAACTGTTTTTT.

As DNA, the CDR3 is TGTGCCAGCGGGTCGGGGTCGGGGAAAAAGACCCAGTACTTC. Translated: CASGSGSGKKTQYF. The rearrangement joins TRBV7-2 to TRBJ2-5; the D gene is possibly TRBD2 (5 bases). This CDR3 comprises 14 residues. Germline CDR1 is SGHTA and CDR2 is FQGNSA. The germline V and J ends were trimmed by 8 bases and 6 bases, with 19 bases remaining between them.

This chain connects TRBV29-1 to TRBJ2-2; no reliable D call. The V and J ends lost 5 bases and 2 bases respectively, with 12 bases between them. Germline-derived CDR1 and CDR2 are SQVTM and ANQGSEA. CDR3 size: 14 residues. The CDR3 sequence: CSVSPLGNTGELFF. CDR3 bases: TGCAGCGTTTCTCCCCTGGGTAACACCGGGGAGCTGTTTTTT.

The chain employs TRBV7-3 and TRBJ2-3; TRBD2 matches at 11 bases. V was pared by 5 bases and J by 4 bases, with 5 bases of the junction left unmatched. The CDR3 has 15 amino acids. CDR1 and CDR2 (germline): SGHTA, FQGTGA. The DNA of the CDR3 is TGTGCCAGCAGCACTAGCGGGAGCAGGTCAGATACGCAGTATTTT. Translated: CASSTSGSRSDTQYF.

This clonotype was counted only a few times. The chain uses TRBV20-1 and TRBJ1-1; D is unresolved. The germline gives CDR1 DFQATT, CDR2 SNEGSKA (reference sequence). The CDR3 contains 15 residues. V lost 0 bases and J 0 bases, leaving 11 bases between the germline ends. CDR3: CSAREAGSLNTEAFF. The CDR3 DNA sequence: TGCAGTGCTAGAGAGGCGGGGAGCTTGAACACTGAAGCTTTCTTT.

This clonotype showed up many times. The rearrangement joins TRBV29-1 to TRBJ1-1; no definite D call. The CDR3 runs 12 residues. The germline V gene encodes CDR1 SQVTM and CDR2 ANQGSEA. V dropped 7 bases and J dropped 2 bases, with 11 bases sitting between them. The CDR3 DNA follows: TGCAGCGCTGCATACAGCAACACTGAAGCTTTCTTT. Its protein is CSAAYSNTEAFF.

The chain is built from TRBV11-2 and TRBJ2-5; 7 nucleotides match TRBD1. The germline V gene has CDR1 SGHAT and CDR2 FQNNGV. Trimming removed 7 bases from V and 2 bases from J; junction bases left unmatched: 7. The CDR3 contains 14 residues. This chain's CDR3 is CASTEGALQETQYF. DNA for the CDR3: TGTGCCAGCACCGAGGGGGCGTTACAAGAGACCCAGTACTTC.

This clonotype occurred a few times. This chain links TRBV7-9 with TRBJ2-5; 10 nucleotides line up with TRBD2. Per germline, CDR1 SEHNR and CDR2 FQNEAQ (reference sequence). The V and J ends lost 6 bases and 5 bases, in that order; junction bases with no gene match: 6. The CDR3 runs 14 residues. The CDR3 loop reads CASSLLAGVETQYF. The CDR3 DNA is TGTGCCAGCAGTCTTCTAGCGGGAGTTGAGACCCAGTACTTC. Based on the CDR3 plus reference TRBV7-9 and TRBJ2-5, the full variable domain is DTGVSQNPRHKITKRGQNVTFRCDPISEHNRLYWYRQTLGQGPEFLTYFQNEAQLEKSRLLSDRFSAERPKGSFSTLEIQRTEQGDSAMYLCASSLLAGVETQYFGPGTRLLVL.

The chain couples TRBV10-3 to TRBJ2-7; the D is unclear. Per the germline V gene, CDR1 is ENHRY and CDR2 is SYGVKD. This CDR3 region has 13 residues. V lost 6 bases and J lost 3, with 12 bases in between. CDR3 in amino acids: CAIREKRDYEQYF. CDR3 nucleotides: TGTGCCATCAGAGAAAAGCGCGACTACGAGCAGTACTTC.

In its sample, this clonotype was seen many times. V and J are TRBV11-2 and TRBJ2-1, with D perhaps matching TRBD2 (7 bases). The CDR3 has 19 residues. The ends were cut back, 0 bases at V and 1 base at J, with 19 bases in the middle. Germline values: CDR1 SGHAT, CDR2 FQNNGV. Here the CDR3 DNA reads TGTGCCAGCAGCTTAGATGGGATGGGGGGGGGCAAGTCCTACAATGAGCAGTTCTTC. Its translation: CASSLDGMGGGKSYNEQFF.

This chain joins TRBV4-2 and TRBJ1-6; D not resolved. V lost 1 base, J lost 7 bases, and 8 bases lay in between. Germline loops: CDR1 LGHNA, CDR2 YNFKEQ. The CDR3 has 14 residues. The CDR3 reads CASSQVTENSPLHF. CDR3 nucleotide sequence: TGTGCCAGCAGCCAAGTCACAGAGAATTCACCCCTCCACTTT.

The rearrangement joins TRBV4-2 to TRBJ2-5; tentative D call: TRBD1 (5 bases). Deletions cut 3 bases from V and 1 base from J, with 12 bases between. Germline lookup yields CDR1 LGHNA and CDR2 YNFKEQ. The CDR3 runs 15 residues. In DNA, the CDR3 is TGTGCCAGCAGCCAGACTGACAGTACCCAAGAGACCCAGTACTTC. Translating it yields CASSQTDSTQETQYF.